This T cell receptor beta chain appears in the sequencing data of a study of T cell repertoires in cytomegalovirus infection. A few counts support this clonotype. Its matching antigen is unknown. One entry per CDR3 protein results from TCRdb running MiXCR on the reads. The table shows under 450,000 distinct CDR3 sequences, with about a third occurring only once. Germline V gene data show CDR1 as KGHDR and CDR2 as SFDVKD. V was pared by 1 base and J by 4 bases, with 7 bases between. The CDR3 runs 13 residues. The sequencing used cultured PBMCs, collected from culture after CMV antigen stimulation. The chain employs TRBV24-1 and TRBJ2-7; D gene uncertain. The TCR was taken from a human donor in good health (CMV status not recorded). Some clones in this sample may be carry-over from other donors' samples. CDR3 nucleotide sequence: TGTGCCACCAGTGATTTTTGGGGTTACGAGCAGTACTTC. It yields the protein CATSDFWGYEQYF.